The 7 T cell receptor beta chains in this list originate from one sample, sequenced in a study of blood T cells in healthy people across ages. A second PCR of 7 to 11 cycles used a sample-barcoded 5' primer and a J-beta primer mix. From the 5' RACE reads, TCRdb called clonotypes with MiXCR, one entry per CDR3 protein. The table lists some 1,000,000 distinct CDR3 sequences, about 23% of them singletons, with 0.65% to 0.75% in the top ten. These data were also reused for a study on T cells of mothers and their children.

The sequenced sample was blood. The receptors shown here come from a girl aged 2 to 10 in good health.

A few counts support this clonotype. The chain uses TRBV29-1 and TRBJ1-1; the D gene is possibly TRBD1 (6 bases). The CDR3 sequence is 13 residues long. Between the trimmed V and J ends, which lost 5 bases and 5 bases, there was a span of 15 bases. Germline values: CDR1 SQVTM, CDR2 ANQGSEA. This chain's CDR3 is CSVLGGGVTEAFF. For the CDR3, the DNA is TGCAGCGTTCTAGGGGGTGGGGTGACTGAAGCTTTCTTT.

This clonotype has only a few counts. This sequence joins TRBV6-6 and TRBJ1-4; D gene uncertain. This CDR3 is built from 13 residues. The germline gives CDR1 MNHNY, CDR2 SVGAGI (reference sequence). Trimming removed 11 bases from V and 5 bases from J, with 15 bases in between. CDR3: CAVQDLWNEKLFF. In DNA, the CDR3 is TGTGCCGTCCAGGACTTATGGAATGAAAAACTGTTTTTT.

Of note for this clonotype: A junction end diverges from the germline sequence, so it may reflect a read error. The chain combines TRBV7-7 with TRBJ2-5, with a tentative D call TRBD2 (7 bases). This CDR3 spans 15 amino acids. Germline CDR1 SSHAT, CDR2 FNYEAQ (reference sequence). CDR3 sequence (DNA): TGTGCTAGCAGCCCCTATGGGGGGGCTACGGAGACCCAGTACTTC. Translating it yields CASSPYGGATETQYF.

The chain employs TRBV12-3 or TRBV12-4 and TRBJ1-1; D is ambiguous. Trimming removed 1 base at V and 4 bases at J, with 7 bases between. The CDR3 is 13 residues long. The CDR3 region is CASSLGTFTEAFF. In DNA form, the CDR3 reads TGTGCCAGCAGTTTAGGGACCTTCACTGAAGCTTTCTTT.

A few counts support this clonotype. The rearrangement uses TRBV2 and TRBJ1-1, with a possible D match to TRBD1 (6 bases). CDR1 SNHLY and CDR2 FYNNEI come from the germline V gene. The CDR3 has 16 amino acids. V lost 3 bases and J lost 0, with 14 bases in between. DNA for the CDR3: TGTGCCAGCAGTGAGCACATGGGGGCGGTGAACACTGAAGCTTTCTTT. This codes for CASSEHMGAVNTEAFF.

The chain couples TRBV27 to TRBJ2-7, with a weak D call TRBD2 (5 bases). Germline V gives CDR1 MNHEY, CDR2 SMNVEV (reference sequence). This CDR3 is built from 13 residues. V was clipped by 5 bases and J by 7 bases, with 15 bases between them. In DNA form, the CDR3 reads TGTGCCAGCAGTCTAATAGGACCGGGGGAGCAGTACTTC. It specifies CASSLIGPGEQYF.

This clonotype was found a few times. Germline is not matched at one junction end, which may reflect a read error. The chain carries TRBV20-1 and TRBJ2-7; 9 bases are shared with TRBD2. Germline CDR1 reads DFQATT; CDR2 reads SNEGSKA (reference sequence). This CDR3 has 12 amino acids. The DNA of the CDR3 is TGCAGTGCTAGAGATCGGGCTAGCGGGATATCTTTC. Protein product: CSARDRASGISF.